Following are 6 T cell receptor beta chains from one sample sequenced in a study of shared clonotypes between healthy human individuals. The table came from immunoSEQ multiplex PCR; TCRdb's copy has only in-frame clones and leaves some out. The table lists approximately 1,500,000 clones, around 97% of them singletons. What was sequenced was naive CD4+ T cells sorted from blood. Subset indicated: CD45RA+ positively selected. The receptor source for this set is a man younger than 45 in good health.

CDR3 bases: TGTGCCAGCAGTGAAGCGGCTTCGATGGGCAACATTCAGTACTTC. This encodes CASSEAASMGNIQYF. The genes are TRBV2 and TRBJ2-4, with D uncertain. Deletions cut 0 bases from V and 7 bases from J, with 13 bases between. Germline loops: CDR1 SNHLY, CDR2 FYNNEI. This CDR3 has 15 amino acids.

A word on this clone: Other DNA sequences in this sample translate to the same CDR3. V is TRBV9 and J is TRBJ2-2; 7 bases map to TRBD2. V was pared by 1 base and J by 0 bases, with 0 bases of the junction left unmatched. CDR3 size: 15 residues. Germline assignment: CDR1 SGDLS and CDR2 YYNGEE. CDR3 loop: CASSVTSANTGELFF. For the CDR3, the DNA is TGTGCCAGCAGCGTAACTAGCGCGAACACCGGGGAGCTGTTTTTT.

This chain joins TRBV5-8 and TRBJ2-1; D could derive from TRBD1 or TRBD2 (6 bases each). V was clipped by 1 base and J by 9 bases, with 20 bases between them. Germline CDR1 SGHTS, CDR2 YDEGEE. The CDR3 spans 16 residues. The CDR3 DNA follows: TGTGCCAGCAGCTTGAGGGGGGACATCGATGTTGGTGAGCAGTTCTTC. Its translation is CASSLRGDIDVGEQFF.

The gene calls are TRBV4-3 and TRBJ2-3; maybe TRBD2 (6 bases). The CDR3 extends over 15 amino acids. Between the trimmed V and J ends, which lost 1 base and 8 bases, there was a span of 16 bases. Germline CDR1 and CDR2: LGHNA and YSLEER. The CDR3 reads CASSQVSGAARTQYF. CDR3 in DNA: TGCGCCAGCAGCCAAGTTTCGGGAGCCGCGCGTACGCAGTATTTT.

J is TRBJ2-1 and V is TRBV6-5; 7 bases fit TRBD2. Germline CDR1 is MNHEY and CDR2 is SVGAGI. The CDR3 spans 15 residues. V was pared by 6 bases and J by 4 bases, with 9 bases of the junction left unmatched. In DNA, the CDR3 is TGTGCCAGCAGCCAACTAGCGCTGGGGTACAATGAGCAGTTCTTC. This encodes CASSQLALGYNEQFF.

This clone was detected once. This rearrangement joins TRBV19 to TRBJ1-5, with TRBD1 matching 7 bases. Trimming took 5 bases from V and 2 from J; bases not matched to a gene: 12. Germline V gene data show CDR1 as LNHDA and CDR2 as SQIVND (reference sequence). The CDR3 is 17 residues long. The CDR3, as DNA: TGTGCCAGTAGTGATTATTCGACAGGGTTTGGCAATCAGCCCCAGCATTTT. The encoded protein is CASSDYSTGFGNQPQHF.